These T cell receptor beta chains were read from a single sample in a study of shared T cell receptors in the human thymus. Assay: immunoSEQ multiplex PCR; the TCRdb copy retains only in-frame clones and omits some. The data show about 660,000 clones, around 89% seen once. The sample was also linked to a second study, of human thymus T cells.

Sequencing was carried out using thymocytes. The receptors were gathered from a boy under three years old with a congenital heart defect. Each CDR3 is given with its conserved first and last residue. D genes are given only for firm matches.

CDR3aa: CASSHVGAGGRETQYF
j_gene: TRBJ2-5
d_gene: TRBD2
v_gene: TRBV4-3

CDR3aa: CASSLGYRGRDALRYF
j_gene: TRBJ2-5
d_gene: TRBD1
v_gene: TRBV5-1

CDR3aa: CASSLGRGGHEQYF
j_gene: TRBJ2-7
d_gene: NA
v_gene: TRBV5-5

CDR3aa: CSVHPLTEEKLFF
j_gene: TRBJ1-4
d_gene: NA
v_gene: TRBV29-1

CDR3aa: CASGKGRAALNQPQHF
j_gene: TRBJ1-5
d_gene: NA
v_gene: TRBV2

CDR3aa: CASSPQLQGHYGYTF
j_gene: TRBJ1-2
d_gene: NA
v_gene: TRBV11-2

CDR3aa: CASSLSPGPDTQYF
j_gene: TRBJ2-3
d_gene: NA
v_gene: TRBV27

CDR3aa: CASTRQGGMNTEAFF
j_gene: TRBJ1-1
d_gene: TRBD1
v_gene: TRBV5-4

CDR3aa: CASRAGNRTDTQYF
j_gene: TRBJ2-3
d_gene: NA
v_gene: TRBV19

CDR3aa: CASSLLTGSASGSRDTQYF
j_gene: TRBJ2-3
d_gene: TRBD2
v_gene: TRBV9

CDR3aa: CASSQHKPYTEAFF
j_gene: TRBJ1-1
d_gene: NA
v_gene: TRBV7-9

CDR3aa: CASSPIPSGREGTQYF
j_gene: TRBJ2-3
d_gene: TRBD2
v_gene: TRBV5-1

CDR3aa: CATRTGWRPYEQYF
j_gene: TRBJ2-7
d_gene: NA
v_gene: TRBV15

CDR3aa: CASSWGDGQGSTDTQYF
j_gene: TRBJ2-3
d_gene: TRBD1
v_gene: TRBV7-6

CDR3aa: CAISLDGNYGYTF
j_gene: TRBJ1-2
d_gene: NA
v_gene: TRBV10-3

CDR3aa: CASSPRDSFPYEQYF
j_gene: TRBJ2-7
d_gene: TRBD1
v_gene: TRBV4-1

CDR3aa: CASSLRDLYTQYF
j_gene: TRBJ2-3
d_gene: NA
v_gene: TRBV7-8

CDR3aa: CASSPGEGNTIYF
j_gene: TRBJ1-3
d_gene: NA
v_gene: TRBV18

CDR3aa: CSAPKSYEQYF
j_gene: TRBJ2-7
d_gene: NA
v_gene: TRBV20-1

CDR3aa: CAIRNRVQNTEAFF
j_gene: TRBJ1-1
d_gene: NA
v_gene: TRBV10-3

CDR3aa: CASSLVQQGNTEAFF
j_gene: TRBJ1-1
d_gene: NA
v_gene: TRBV5-4

CDR3aa: CASSLLAGTHNEQFF
j_gene: TRBJ2-1
d_gene: TRBD2
v_gene: TRBV5-1

CDR3aa: CASSPGTGLGSNTEAFF
j_gene: TRBJ1-1
d_gene: TRBD1
v_gene: TRBV7-2

CDR3aa: CASSPRGTDYGYTF
j_gene: TRBJ1-2
d_gene: NA
v_gene: TRBV11-2

CDR3aa: CASSGGTSGSSYNEQFF
j_gene: TRBJ2-1
d_gene: TRBD2
v_gene: TRBV2

CDR3aa: CSVEDLHGTSSSYEQYF
j_gene: TRBJ2-7
d_gene: TRBD2
v_gene: TRBV29-1

CDR3aa: CASSSQGPPRTSGVYEQYF
j_gene: TRBJ2-7
d_gene: TRBD2
v_gene: TRBV7-2

CDR3aa: CASSDSPGFYGYTF
j_gene: TRBJ1-2
d_gene: NA
v_gene: TRBV6-1

CDR3aa: CASSLAPPSSYEQYF
j_gene: TRBJ2-7
d_gene: NA
v_gene: TRBV11-2

CDR3aa: CASSKTRGRYFATNEKLFF
j_gene: TRBJ1-4
d_gene: TRBD1
v_gene: TRBV5-6

CDR3aa: CSVGQTLQGPTDTQYF
j_gene: TRBJ2-3
d_gene: NA
v_gene: TRBV29-1

CDR3aa: CASSLPVGLAGPGELFF
j_gene: TRBJ2-2
d_gene: TRBD2
v_gene: TRBV4-1

CDR3aa: CASSTRGLGFTGELFF
j_gene: TRBJ2-2
d_gene: NA
v_gene: TRBV21-1

CDR3aa: CASSPGLGLGEQYF
j_gene: TRBJ2-7
d_gene: NA
v_gene: TRBV7-9

CDR3aa: CASSPTALSGNTIYF
j_gene: TRBJ1-3
d_gene: NA
v_gene: TRBV4-3

CDR3aa: CASSWEPSTQYF
j_gene: TRBJ2-3
d_gene: NA
v_gene: TRBV28

CDR3aa: CASTRDRTRGYTF
j_gene: TRBJ1-2
d_gene: NA
v_gene: TRBV7-9

CDR3aa: CASSQGLAGGAETQYF
j_gene: TRBJ2-5
d_gene: TRBD2
v_gene: TRBV4-3

CDR3aa: CASSRRQRFEGRDTQYF
j_gene: TRBJ2-3
d_gene: NA
v_gene: TRBV19

CDR3aa: CASSDYGLAGEGNEQFF
j_gene: TRBJ2-1
d_gene: TRBD2
v_gene: TRBV10-1

CDR3aa: CASSLGAGGPQETQYF
j_gene: TRBJ2-5
d_gene: TRBD1
v_gene: TRBV7-3

CDR3aa: CASGSGQVGDDTEAFF
j_gene: TRBJ1-1
d_gene: TRBD1
v_gene: TRBV12-5

CDR3aa: CASSPSLDRFSNYGYTF
j_gene: TRBJ1-2
d_gene: TRBD1
v_gene: TRBV11-1

CDR3aa: CASSKGAVRRTDTQYF
j_gene: TRBJ2-3
d_gene: TRBD1
v_gene: TRBV5-1

CDR3aa: CAWSVRVGQPSTDTQYF
j_gene: TRBJ2-3
d_gene: NA
v_gene: TRBV30

CDR3aa: CASSQAHSQQVSYEQYF
j_gene: TRBJ2-7
d_gene: NA
v_gene: TRBV14

CDR3aa: CASSLAGHGHSYEQYF
j_gene: TRBJ2-7
d_gene: NA
v_gene: TRBV5-8

CDR3aa: CASSLGQGYNEQFF
j_gene: TRBJ2-1
d_gene: TRBD1
v_gene: TRBV5-6

CDR3aa: CASSWGSSGRGDTDTQYF
j_gene: TRBJ2-3
d_gene: TRBD2
v_gene: TRBV7-2

CDR3aa: CASSPWTPSSYEQYF
j_gene: TRBJ2-7
d_gene: NA
v_gene: TRBV5-1

CDR3aa: CASSQAPGRENEKLFF
j_gene: TRBJ1-4
d_gene: NA
v_gene: TRBV4-1

CDR3aa: CASSAELAWGSYEQYF
j_gene: TRBJ2-7
d_gene: TRBD2
v_gene: TRBV5-6

CDR3aa: CASSLSRRGNYEQYF
j_gene: TRBJ2-7
d_gene: TRBD1
v_gene: TRBV11-3

CDR3aa: CASSSRGPTGEQYF
j_gene: TRBJ2-7
d_gene: NA
v_gene: TRBV11-2

CDR3aa: CSALLAGGRADTQYF
j_gene: TRBJ2-3
d_gene: TRBD2
v_gene: TRBV29-1